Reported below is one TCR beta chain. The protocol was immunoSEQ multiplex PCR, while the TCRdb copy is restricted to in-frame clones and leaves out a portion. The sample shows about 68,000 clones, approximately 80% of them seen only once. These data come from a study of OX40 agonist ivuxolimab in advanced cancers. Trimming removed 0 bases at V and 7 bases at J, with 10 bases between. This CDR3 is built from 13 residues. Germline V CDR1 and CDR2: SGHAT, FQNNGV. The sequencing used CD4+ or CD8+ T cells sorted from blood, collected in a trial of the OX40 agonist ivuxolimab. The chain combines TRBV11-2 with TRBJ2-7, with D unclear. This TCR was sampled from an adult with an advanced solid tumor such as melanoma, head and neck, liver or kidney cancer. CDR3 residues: CASSLDLDREQYF. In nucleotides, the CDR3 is TGTGCCAGCAGCTTAGATCTCGACCGGGAGCAGTACTTC.